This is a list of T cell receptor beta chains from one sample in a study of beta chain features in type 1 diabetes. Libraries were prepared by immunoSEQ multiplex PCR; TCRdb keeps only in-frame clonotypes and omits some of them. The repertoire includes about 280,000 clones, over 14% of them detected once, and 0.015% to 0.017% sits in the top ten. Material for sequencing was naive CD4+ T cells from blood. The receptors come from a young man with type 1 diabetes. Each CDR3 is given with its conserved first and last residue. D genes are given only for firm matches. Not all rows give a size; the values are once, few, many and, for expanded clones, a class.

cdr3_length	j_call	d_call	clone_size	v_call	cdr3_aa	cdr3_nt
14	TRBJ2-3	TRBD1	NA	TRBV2	CASSGTGRTDTQYF	TGTGCCAGCAGTGGGACAGGGAGGACAGATACGCAGTATTTT
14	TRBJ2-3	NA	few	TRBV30	CAWSKKDTSPTQYF	TGTGCCTGGAGCAAAAAGGACACTAGCCCTACGCAGTATTTT
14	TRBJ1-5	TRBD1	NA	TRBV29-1	CSARDRGSNQPQHF	TGCAGCGCGCGGGACAGGGGAAGCAATCAGCCCCAGCATTTT
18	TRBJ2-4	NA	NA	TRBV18	CASSPSPFDGGAKNIQYF	TGTGCCAGCTCACCATCCCCGTTCGATGGGGGGGCCAAAAACATTCAGTACTTC
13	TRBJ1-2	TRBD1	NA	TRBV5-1	CASSPDRDYGYTF	TGCGCCAGCAGTCCGGACAGGGACTATGGCTACACCTTC
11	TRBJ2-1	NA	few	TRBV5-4	CASTLYNEQFF	TGTGCCAGCACCCTCTACAATGAGCAGTTCTTC
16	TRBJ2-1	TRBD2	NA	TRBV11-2	CASTLGVAGGRNEQFF	TGTGCCAGCACCTTGGGGGTAGCGGGAGGGAGAAACGAGCAGTTCTTC
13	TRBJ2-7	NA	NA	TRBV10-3	CATDPGTSYEQYF	TGTGCCACCGATCCCGGGACAAGTTACGAGCAGTACTTC
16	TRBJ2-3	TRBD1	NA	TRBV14	CASSQSTGVGTDTQYF	TGTGCCAGCAGCCAATCCACAGGGGTCGGCACAGATACGCAGTATTTT
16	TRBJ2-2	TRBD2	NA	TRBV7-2	CASRWTSGGGTGELFF	TGTGCCAGCCGCTGGACTAGCGGGGGGGGCACCGGGGAGCTGTTTTTT
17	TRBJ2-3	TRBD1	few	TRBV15	CATSREGQGGGTDTQYF	TGTGCCACCAGCAGAGAGGGACAGGGAGGCGGCACAGATACGCAGTATTTT
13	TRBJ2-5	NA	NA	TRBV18	CASSPAGGETQYF	TGTGCCAGCTCACCTGCCGGGGGAGAGACCCAGTACTTC
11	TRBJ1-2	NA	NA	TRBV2	CASREIYGYTF	TGTGCCAGCAGAGAGATATATGGCTACACCTTC
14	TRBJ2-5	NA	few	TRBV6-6	CASTNPAVGETQYF	TGTGCCAGCACCAACCCAGCGGTGGGAGAGACCCAGTACTTC
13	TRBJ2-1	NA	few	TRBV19	CASSPERYNEQFF	TGTGCCAGTAGTCCCGAGCGATACAATGAGCAGTTCTTC
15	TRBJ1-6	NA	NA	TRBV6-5	CASSYVQGWNSPLHF	TGTGCCAGCAGTTACGTACAGGGTTGGAATTCACCCCTCCACTTT
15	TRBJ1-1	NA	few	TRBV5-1	CASSLDSQSNTEAFF	TGCGCCAGCAGCTTGGACAGTCAATCGAACACTGAAGCTTTCTTT
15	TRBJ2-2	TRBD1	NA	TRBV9	CASSTGTGETGELFF	TGTGCCAGCAGCACGGGGACAGGGGAAACCGGGGAGCTGTTTTTT
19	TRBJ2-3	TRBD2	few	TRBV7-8	CASSGSGTSGSRRYDAQYF	TGTGCCAGCAGCGGATCCGGGACTAGCGGGAGTCGGCGTTACGATGCGCAGTATTTT
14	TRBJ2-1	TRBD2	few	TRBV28	CASGDGGAHNEQFF	TGTGCCAGCGGTGACGGGGGGGCCCACAATGAGCAGTTCTTC
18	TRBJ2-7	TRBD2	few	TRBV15	CATSRDLTGTSGSYEQYF	TGTGCCACCAGCAGAGATCTGACCGGGACTAGCGGCTCCTACGAGCAGTACTTC
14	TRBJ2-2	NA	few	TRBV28	CATLPLGTAGELFF	TGTGCCACCCTGCCCCTAGGTACCGCCGGGGAGCTGTTTTTT
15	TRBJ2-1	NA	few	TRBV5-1	CASRISVSSYNEQFF	TGCGCCAGCCGGATTAGCGTAAGCTCCTACAATGAGCAGTTCTTC
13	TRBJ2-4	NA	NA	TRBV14	CASSRQIQNIQYF	TGTGCCAGCAGCCGACAGATCCAAAACATTCAGTACTTC
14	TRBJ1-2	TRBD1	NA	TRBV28	CASSSSGTGHGYTF	TGTGCCAGCAGTTCCTCCGGGACAGGGCATGGCTACACCTTC
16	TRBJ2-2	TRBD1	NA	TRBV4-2	CASSLTGGAGTGELFF	TGTGCCAGCAGCCTTACAGGGGGAGCGGGCACCGGGGAGCTGTTTTTT
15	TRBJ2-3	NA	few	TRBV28	CASSLTVRSTDTQYF	TGTGCCAGCAGTTTAACTGTTCGCAGCACAGATACGCAGTATTTT
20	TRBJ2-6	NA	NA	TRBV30	CAWSVIRTHPPISGANVLTF	TGTGCCTGGAGTGTAATCCGTACGCATCCTCCTATTTCTGGGGCCAACGTCCTGACTTTC
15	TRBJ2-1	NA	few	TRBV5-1	CASSLATGIYNEQFF	TGCGCCAGCAGCTTGGCTACAGGGATCTACAATGAGCAGTTCTTC
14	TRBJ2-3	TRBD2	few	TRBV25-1	CASSPRLAGDTQYF	TGTGCCAGCTCACCTCGCCTAGCGGGAGATACGCAGTATTTT
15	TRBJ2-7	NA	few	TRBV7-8	CASSLALGGAYEQYF	TGTGCCAGCAGCTTAGCGCTCGGGGGTGCCTACGAGCAGTACTTC
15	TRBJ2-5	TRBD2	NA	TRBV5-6	CASSHLAGVRETQYF	TGTGCCAGCAGCCACTTGGCGGGGGTCAGGGAGACCCAGTACTTC
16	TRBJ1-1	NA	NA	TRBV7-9	CASSHRPDRPNTEAFF	TGCGCCAGCAGCCATCGCCCGGACAGACCGAACACTGAAGCTTTCTTT
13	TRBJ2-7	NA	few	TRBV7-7	CATMGQGSYEQYF	TGTGCCACCATGGGACAAGGAAGCTACGAGCAGTACTTC
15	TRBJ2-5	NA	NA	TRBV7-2	CASSLGQLGGETQYF	TGTGCCAGCAGCTTAGGCCAGCTAGGTGGGGAGACCCAGTACTTC
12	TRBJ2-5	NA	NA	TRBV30	CAWRGDSETQYF	TGTGCCTGGAGGGGAGACTCTGAGACCCAGTACTTC
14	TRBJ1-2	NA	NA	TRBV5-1	CASSSQGANYGYTF	TGCGCCAGCAGCTCACAGGGCGCTAACTATGGCTACACCTTC
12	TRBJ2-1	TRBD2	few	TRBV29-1	CSAEGGSNEQFF	TGCAGCGCTGAGGGAGGGTCCAATGAGCAGTTCTTC
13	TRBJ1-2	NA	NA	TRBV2	CASSFEVVADYTF	TGTGCCAGCAGTTTTGAGGTGGTTGCAGACTACACCTTC
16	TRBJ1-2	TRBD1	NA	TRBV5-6	CASSLGRDRVSGGYTF	TGTGCCAGCAGCTTGGGCCGGGACAGGGTGTCTGGTGGCTACACCTTC
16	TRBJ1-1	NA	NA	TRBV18	CASSPSQGRFGTEAFF	TGTGCCAGCTCACCCTCCCAGGGCAGGTTCGGCACTGAAGCTTTCTTT
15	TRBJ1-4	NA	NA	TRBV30	CAWVRHFATNEKLFF	TGTGCCTGGGTTAGACACTTTGCAACTAATGAAAAACTGTTTTTT
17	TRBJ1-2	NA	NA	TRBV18	CASSPQAGLPTNYGYTF	TGTGCCAGCTCACCACAAGCAGGGCTTCCAACTAACTATGGCTACACCTTC
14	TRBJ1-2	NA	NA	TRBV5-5	CASRLPGLNYGYTF	TGTGCCAGCAGATTACCGGGACTCAACTATGGCTACACCTTC
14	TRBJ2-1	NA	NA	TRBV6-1	CASSRQAIYNEQFF	TGTGCCAGCAGCCGACAAGCTATCTACAATGAGCAGTTCTTC
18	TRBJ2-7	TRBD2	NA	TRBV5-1	CASSSPIAGGPQLGEQYF	TGCGCCAGCAGCTCCCCGATAGCGGGAGGGCCTCAGCTTGGCGAGCAGTACTTC
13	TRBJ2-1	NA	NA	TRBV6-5	CASSLTRDNEQFF	TGTGCCAGCAGCCTAACTAGGGACAATGAGCAGTTCTTC
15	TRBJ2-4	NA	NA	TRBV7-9	CASSLVSGGAHIQYF	TGTGCCAGCAGCTTAGTTTCCGGGGGAGCACACATTCAGTACTTC
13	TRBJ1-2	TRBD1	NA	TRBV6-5	CAINPQGTYGYTF	TGTGCCATCAACCCACAGGGGACCTATGGCTACACCTTC
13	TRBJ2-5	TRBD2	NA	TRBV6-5	CASSSSGRETQYF	TGTGCCAGCAGTTCTAGCGGGAGAGAGACCCAGTACTTC
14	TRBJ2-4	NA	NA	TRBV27	CASSPPGSKNIQYF	TGTGCCAGCAGTCCTCCCGGGTCCAAAAACATTCAGTACTTC